This T cell receptor beta chain was recovered during a study of metastatic and nonmetastatic thyroid tumors. For the study at large: Patients with malignant and benign thyroid disease provided blood and tumor or nodule tissue, whose repertoires were compared. Study conclusions and caveats: Significantly higher TCR beta diversity was reportedly seen in malignant thyroid tumors than benign nodules, in blood and tumor.

This CDR3 region has 16 residues. V lost 0 bases, J lost 5 bases, and 18 bases lay in between. CDR1 and CDR2 (germline): SGHRS, YFSETQ. In the original workflow: Clinicopathological groups of papillary thyroid cancer showed CDR3 differences that were used to build a distant-metastasis classifier. TCRdb reassembled clones from the PCR reads with MiXCR. TCRdb's processing, not the authors' own work, is the source of the V and J calls. The sample contains more than 40,000 clones, 20% to 30% of which appear only once. The table lists this clone with a few counts. Its target is unknown. No treatment of any kind had been given to any patient before thyroid surgery.

The chain joins TRBV5-1 to TRBJ2-7, with D possibly TRBD1 on 5 matching bases. This clonotype was obtained from a female donor with papillary thyroid cancer or a benign thyroid nodule (not recorded which). Some clones in this sample may be carry-over from other donors' samples. Sample: tumor tissue. CDR3 nucleotides: TGCGCCAGCAGCTTGGTTTCCCCAGGGTTCAAAAACGAGCAGTACTTC. Translated, it gives CASSLVSPGFKNEQYF.